The 6 T cell receptor beta chains below were found in one sample sequenced in a study of CD8+CD57+ T cells in acquired aplastic anemia. Genomic DNA, serving as template, underwent TCR beta VDJ and CDR3 profiling. TCRdb re-analysed the reads in MiXCR, keeping a single row per CDR3 protein. The table shows about 81,000 distinct CDR3 sequences, with approximately 46% occurring only once. Sequencing input: sorted CD4+, CD8+, or CD8+CD57+ T cells (not recorded which) from PBMCs. The receptors shown here come from a human donor in good health, serving as a control.

This sequence joins TRBV27 and TRBJ1-5, with a weak D call TRBD1 (5 bases). The CDR3 sequence is 14 residues long. CDR1 MNHEY and CDR2 SMNVEV come from the germline V gene (reference sequence). Deletions cut 2 bases from V and 7 bases from J, with 12 bases between. This CDR3 reads CASSLRGIGQPQHF. The CDR3 DNA reads TGTGCCAGCAGTTTAAGGGGAATAGGGCAGCCCCAGCATTTT.

J is TRBJ1-5 and V is TRBV2; 7 nucleotides agree with TRBD1. The CDR3 sequence is 13 residues long. The trim removed 7 bases at V and 3 bases at J, leaving 3 bases unmatched. Germline V lookup: CDR1 SNHLY, CDR2 FYNNEI. The CDR3 DNA sequence: TGTGCCAGCATGGGACAGCCCAATCAGCCCCAGCATTTT. Translation: CASMGQPNQPQHF.

On this clonotype: A much larger clone differs from this one at a single base, so this may be a read error. V gene TRBV24-1 combines with J gene TRBJ2-7; a weak D match, TRBD2 (5 bases). Trimming cost V 7 bases and J 3 bases, with 18 bases left between them. The CDR3 extends over 15 amino acids. The germline CDR1 and CDR2 sequences are KGHDR and SFDVKD. The CDR3 nucleotides read TGTGCCACCAGCCGCTCCCCCGGAGGATACTACGAGCAGTACTTC. It encodes CATSRSPGGYYEQYF.

The chain links TRBV20-1 to TRBJ2-3; 15 positions match TRBD2. CDR1 and CDR2 from the germline V gene are DFQATT and SNEGSKA (reference sequence). V lost 5 bases and J lost 2; bases outside the gene matches: 8. This CDR3 region has 17 residues. In DNA form, the CDR3 reads TGCAGTGCTTCCCCGGGACTAGCGGGAGGAAACACAGATACGCAGTATTTT. Protein product: CSASPGLAGGNTDTQYF.

This clonotype showed up just once. The chain joins TRBV4-1 to TRBJ2-5; D call uncertain. With 2 bases removed from V and 4 bases from J, the gap between germline ends came to 5 bases. The CDR3 loop spans 12 amino acids. Germline V gives CDR1 MGHRA, CDR2 YSYEKL. CDR3 region: CASSQLGETQYF. CDR3 in DNA: TGCGCCAGCAGCCAATTGGGAGAGACCCAGTACTTC.

This clonotype was observed at least ten times. The gene calls are TRBV4-1 and TRBJ2-7, with D possibly matching TRBD2 (5 bases). Trimming removed 1 base at V and 7 bases at J, with 14 bases between. Germline V gives CDR1 MGHRA, CDR2 YSYEKL. The CDR3 is made up of 14 amino acids. The CDR3 DNA reads TGCGCCAGCAGCCAAGCGCTCACATCGGGGGAGCAGTACTTC. Amino acids: CASSQALTSGEQYF.